This T cell receptor (beta chain) was recorded in a study of blood T cell repertoires in COVID-19. Study summary: PBMCs, B-cell-depleted T cells, or T cells were the source of the cDNA or gDNA that made up the material.

This CDR3 has 15 residues. The germline gives CDR1 MNHEY, CDR2 SVGAGI. V was pared by 5 bases and J by 5 bases, with 6 bases of the junction left unmatched. Per the authors' pipeline: Reference gene primers were amplified, and this amplification served to estimate nucleated cell counts. Assay: immunoSEQ multiplex PCR; the TCRdb copy retains only in-frame clones and omits some. That table gives V, J and clone size, and the DNA gave D and trimming. The profile shows about 320,000 clones, roughly 90% of them singletons. Participants were aged about 18 to 100 years from approximately 24 US areas. This TCR derives from a man aged 55 to 70 who had recovered from COVID-19. V is TRBV6-5 and J is TRBJ1-4; 9 nucleotides agree with TRBD1. Sequencing was done on a sample of PBMCs or T cells enriched from blood (not recorded which). The CDR3 nucleotides are TGTGCCAGCAGTCAAAACAGGGGGCCGAATGAAAAACTGTTTTTT. Protein: CASSQNRGPNEKLFF.